This T cell receptor beta chain comes out of a study of cytomegalovirus exposure and HLA in healthy donors. PCR amplification relied on 60 Vbeta primers (plus 13 Jbeta primers). Clones were read by immunoSEQ multiplex PCR, and TCRdb kept only the in-frame ones, dropping some. Of about 180,000 clones in the sample, 65% to 80% were seen once. As regards this clone: Antigen unknown.

Losses at the gene ends were 5 bases for V and 3 bases for J; bases not matched to a gene: 4. The germline CDR1 and CDR2 sequences are SGHNT and YENEEA. CDR3 length equals 13 residues. General study findings and limits: There were some V segments, including TRBV6-2 and TRBV6-3, excluded as indistinguishable.

The sequencing sample was made of PBMCs. This clonotype originated in a woman in her 30s in good health and CMV-seropositive. J is TRBJ2-7 and V is TRBV11-3; 7 bases match TRBD1. The CDR3 sequence is CASSPGTVYEQYF. CDR3 nucleotides: TGTGCCAGCAGCCCGGGGACAGTCTACGAGCAGTACTTC.